This T cell receptor beta chain is drawn from a study of cytomegalovirus exposure and HLA in healthy donors. The primer mix had 60 Vbeta and 13 Jbeta primers. TCRdb's table, derived via immunoSEQ multiplex PCR, lists solely in-frame clones and lacks some. The sample lists 70,000 to 100,000 clones; just under 70% were seen once. This clone has more than one count but fewer than ten. Trimming removed 5 bases at V and 4 bases at J, with 10 bases between. The length of the CDR3 is 13 residues. Germline CDR1 reads MRHNA; CDR2 reads SNTAGT. The V call is TRBV6-4, the J call TRBJ2-3, with a weak D call TRBD1 (5 bases). This receptor was identified in a man between 45 and 60 years old in good health and CMV-seronegative. Sequencing used PBMCs. The CDR3 spells CASSPGKADTQYF. The CDR3 DNA follows: TGTGCCAGCAGTCCAGGGAAGGCAGATACGCAGTATTTT.